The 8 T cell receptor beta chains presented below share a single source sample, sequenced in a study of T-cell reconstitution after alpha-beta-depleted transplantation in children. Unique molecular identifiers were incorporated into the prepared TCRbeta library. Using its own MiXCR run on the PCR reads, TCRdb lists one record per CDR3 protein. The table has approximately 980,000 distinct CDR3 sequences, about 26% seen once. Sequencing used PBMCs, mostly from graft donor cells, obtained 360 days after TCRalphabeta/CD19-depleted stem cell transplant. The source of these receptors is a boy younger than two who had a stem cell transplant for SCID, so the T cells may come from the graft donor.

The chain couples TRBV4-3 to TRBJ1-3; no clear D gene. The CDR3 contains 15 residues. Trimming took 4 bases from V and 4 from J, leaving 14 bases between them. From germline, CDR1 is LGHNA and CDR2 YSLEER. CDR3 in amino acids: CASSRRGGHGNTIYF. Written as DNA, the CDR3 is TGCGCCAGCAGCCGGAGAGGAGGGCACGGAAACACCATATATTTT.

The CDR3 spells CASTPEGRGLYNEQFF. As DNA, the CDR3 is TGTGCCAGCACCCCTGAGGGCAGGGGGTTGTACAATGAGCAGTTCTTC. The chain joins TRBV28 to TRBJ2-1, with TRBD1 matching over 7 bases. Germline loops: CDR1 MDHEN, CDR2 SYDVKM. CDR3 length: 16 amino acids. Trimming took 7 bases from V and 4 from J; bases not matched to a gene: 13.

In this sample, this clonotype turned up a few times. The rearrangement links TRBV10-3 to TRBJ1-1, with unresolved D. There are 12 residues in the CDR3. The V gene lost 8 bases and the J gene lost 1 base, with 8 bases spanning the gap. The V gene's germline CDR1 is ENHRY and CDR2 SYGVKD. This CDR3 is CAIALGNTEAFF. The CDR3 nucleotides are TGTGCCATCGCTCTTGGGAACACTGAAGCTTTCTTT.

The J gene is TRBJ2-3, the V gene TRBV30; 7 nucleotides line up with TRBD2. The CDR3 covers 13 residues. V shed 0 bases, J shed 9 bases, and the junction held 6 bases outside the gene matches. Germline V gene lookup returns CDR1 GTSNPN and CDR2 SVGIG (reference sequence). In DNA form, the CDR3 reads TGTGCCTGGAGTGTACGCGCGGGGGAGACGCAGTATTTT. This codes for CAWSVRAGETQYF.

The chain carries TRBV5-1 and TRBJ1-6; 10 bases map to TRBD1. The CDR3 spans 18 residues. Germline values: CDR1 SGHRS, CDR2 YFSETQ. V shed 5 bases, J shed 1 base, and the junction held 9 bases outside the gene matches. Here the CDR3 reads CASRTGTGDWSYNSPLHF. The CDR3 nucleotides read TGCGCCAGCAGAACCGGGACAGGGGATTGGTCCTATAATTCACCCCTCCACTTT.

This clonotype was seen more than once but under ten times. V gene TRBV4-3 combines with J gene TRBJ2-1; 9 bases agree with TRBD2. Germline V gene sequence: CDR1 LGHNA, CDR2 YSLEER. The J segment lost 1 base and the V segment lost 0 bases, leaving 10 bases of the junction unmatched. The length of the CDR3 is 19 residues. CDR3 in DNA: TGCGCCAGCAGCCAAGAGTTCCGGCGGGGGGGCCAATCCTACAATGAGCAGTTCTTC. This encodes CASSQEFRRGGQSYNEQFF.

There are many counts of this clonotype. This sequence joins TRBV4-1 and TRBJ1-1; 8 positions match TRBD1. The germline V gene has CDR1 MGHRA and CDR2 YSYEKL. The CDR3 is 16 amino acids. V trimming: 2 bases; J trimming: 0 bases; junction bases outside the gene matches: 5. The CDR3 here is CASSQRDRILNTEAFF. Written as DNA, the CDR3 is TGCGCCAGCAGCCAACGGGACAGGATATTGAACACTGAAGCTTTCTTT.

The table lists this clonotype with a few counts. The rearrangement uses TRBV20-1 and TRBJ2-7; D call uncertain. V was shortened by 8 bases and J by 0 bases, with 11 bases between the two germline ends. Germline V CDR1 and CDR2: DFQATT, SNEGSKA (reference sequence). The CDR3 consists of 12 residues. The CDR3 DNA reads TGCAGTTCCTACCGACCCTCCTACGAGCAGTACTTC. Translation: CSSYRPSYEQYF.